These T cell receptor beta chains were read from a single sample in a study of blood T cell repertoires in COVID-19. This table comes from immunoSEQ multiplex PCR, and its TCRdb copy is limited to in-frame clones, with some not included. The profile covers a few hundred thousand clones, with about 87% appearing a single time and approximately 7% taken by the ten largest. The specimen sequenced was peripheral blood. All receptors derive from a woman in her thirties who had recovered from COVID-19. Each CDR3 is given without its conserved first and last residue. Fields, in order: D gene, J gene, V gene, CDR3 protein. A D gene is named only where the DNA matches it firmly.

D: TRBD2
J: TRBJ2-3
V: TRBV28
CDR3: ASSFQRGLSTDTQY

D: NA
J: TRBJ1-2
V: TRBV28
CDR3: AISREEPNYGYT

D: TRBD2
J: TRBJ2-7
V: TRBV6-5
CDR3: ASSYSVGGVRGEQY

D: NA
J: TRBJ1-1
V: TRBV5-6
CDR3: ASSLSRGGGNTEAF

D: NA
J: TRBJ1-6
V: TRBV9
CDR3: ASSADSYNSPLH

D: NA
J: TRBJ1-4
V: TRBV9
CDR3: ASSVRGGSEKLF

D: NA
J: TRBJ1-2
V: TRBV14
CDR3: ASSLMDRSNYGYT

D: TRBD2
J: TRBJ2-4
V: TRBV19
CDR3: ASSIVGRRGGAKNIQY

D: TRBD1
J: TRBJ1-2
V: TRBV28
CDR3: ASSSSPSGTGGLFDYGYT

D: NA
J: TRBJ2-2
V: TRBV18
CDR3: ASYEGAQGTGELF

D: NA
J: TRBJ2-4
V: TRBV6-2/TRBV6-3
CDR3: ASSYPRRTKNIQY

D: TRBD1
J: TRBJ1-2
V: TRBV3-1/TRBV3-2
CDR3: ASSFRDRGYGYT

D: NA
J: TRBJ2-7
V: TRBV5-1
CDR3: ASSLGADSYEQY

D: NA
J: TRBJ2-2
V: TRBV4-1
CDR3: ASSQGWGANTGELF

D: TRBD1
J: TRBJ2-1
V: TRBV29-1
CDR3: SVETRVGQGAAEQF

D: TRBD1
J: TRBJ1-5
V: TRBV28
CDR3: ASLLNGQGAGQPQH

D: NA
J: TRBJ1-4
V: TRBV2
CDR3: ASGETLFDNEKLF

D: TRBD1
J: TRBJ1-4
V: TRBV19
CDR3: ASMRRQGEDEKLF

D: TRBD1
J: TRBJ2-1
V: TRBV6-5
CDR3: ASSYSGQGYNEQF

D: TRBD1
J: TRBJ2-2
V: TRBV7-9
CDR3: ASSLKPGTANTGELF

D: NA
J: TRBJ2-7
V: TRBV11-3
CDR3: ASTYEQY

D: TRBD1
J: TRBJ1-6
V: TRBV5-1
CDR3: ASSGTGPFNSPLH

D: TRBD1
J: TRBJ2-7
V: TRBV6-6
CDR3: ASSYLDRGEQY

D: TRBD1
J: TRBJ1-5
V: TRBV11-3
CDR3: ASSSLTGGSQPQH

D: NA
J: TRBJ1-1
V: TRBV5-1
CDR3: ASSLSGYTNTEAF

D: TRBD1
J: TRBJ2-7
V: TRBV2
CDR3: ASSETGVSYEQY

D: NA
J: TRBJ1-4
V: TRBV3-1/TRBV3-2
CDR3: ASSQAGAEKLF

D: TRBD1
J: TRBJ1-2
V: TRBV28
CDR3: ASSLDQGAANYGYT

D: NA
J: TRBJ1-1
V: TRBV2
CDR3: ASSDSWEITEAF

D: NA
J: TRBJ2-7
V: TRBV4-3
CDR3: ASSQDLAAEQY

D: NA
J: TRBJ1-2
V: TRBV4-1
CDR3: ASSQVGRGPNYGYT

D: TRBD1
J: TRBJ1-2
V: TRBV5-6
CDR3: ASSLAASVGQALNYGYT

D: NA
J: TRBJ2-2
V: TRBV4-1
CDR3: ASSQDSRGGTGELF

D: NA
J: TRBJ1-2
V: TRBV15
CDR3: ATSRDRGAVPGYT

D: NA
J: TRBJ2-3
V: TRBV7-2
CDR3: ASSLQSDTQY

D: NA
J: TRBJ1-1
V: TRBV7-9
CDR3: ASSLVTEAF

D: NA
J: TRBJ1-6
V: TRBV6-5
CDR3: ASRSGTLNSPLH

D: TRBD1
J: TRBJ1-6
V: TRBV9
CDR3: ASSVAGQDLGGNSPLH

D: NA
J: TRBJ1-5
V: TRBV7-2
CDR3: ASSLGGGQPQH

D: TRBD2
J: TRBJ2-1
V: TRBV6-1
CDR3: ASSGGTSGGLYNEQF

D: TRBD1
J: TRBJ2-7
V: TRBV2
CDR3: ASTRTGDIYEQY